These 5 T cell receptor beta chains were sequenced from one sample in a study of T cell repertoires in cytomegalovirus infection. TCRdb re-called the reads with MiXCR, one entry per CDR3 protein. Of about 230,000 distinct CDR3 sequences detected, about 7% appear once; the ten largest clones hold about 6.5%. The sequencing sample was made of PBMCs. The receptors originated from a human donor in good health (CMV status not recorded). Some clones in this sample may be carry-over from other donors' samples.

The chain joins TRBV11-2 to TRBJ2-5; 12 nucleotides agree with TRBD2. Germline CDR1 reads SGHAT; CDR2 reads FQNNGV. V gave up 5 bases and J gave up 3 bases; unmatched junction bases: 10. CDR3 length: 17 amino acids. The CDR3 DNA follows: TGTGCCAGCAGCCCGCTGACTAGCGGGAGCGCGAAAGAGACCCAGTACTTC. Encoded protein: CASSPLTSGSAKETQYF.

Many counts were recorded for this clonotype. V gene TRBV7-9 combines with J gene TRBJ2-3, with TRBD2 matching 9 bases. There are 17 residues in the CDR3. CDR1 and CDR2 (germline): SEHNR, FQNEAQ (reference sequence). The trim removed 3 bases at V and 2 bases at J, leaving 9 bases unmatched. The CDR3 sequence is CASSFLAGFPATDTQYF. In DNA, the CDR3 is TGTGCCAGCAGCTTCCTAGCGGGGTTTCCTGCCACAGATACGCAGTATTTT.

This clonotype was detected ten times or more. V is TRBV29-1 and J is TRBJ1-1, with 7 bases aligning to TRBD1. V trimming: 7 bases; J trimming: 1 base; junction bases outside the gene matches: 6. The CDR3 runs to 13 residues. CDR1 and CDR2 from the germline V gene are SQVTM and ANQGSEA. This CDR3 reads CSGLGQANTEAFF. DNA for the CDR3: TGCAGCGGTCTCGGACAGGCGAACACTGAAGCTTTCTTT.

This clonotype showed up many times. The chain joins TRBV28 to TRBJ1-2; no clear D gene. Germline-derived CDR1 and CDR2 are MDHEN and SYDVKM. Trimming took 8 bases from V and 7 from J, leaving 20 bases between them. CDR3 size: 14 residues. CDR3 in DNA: TGTGCCAGCCACGCAGGCGTTAAGGAGCGTGGCTACACCTTC. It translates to CASHAGVKERGYTF.

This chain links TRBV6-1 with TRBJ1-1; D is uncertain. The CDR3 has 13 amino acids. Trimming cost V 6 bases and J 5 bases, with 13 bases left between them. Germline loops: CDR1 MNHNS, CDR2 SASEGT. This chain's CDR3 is CASSTDPKTEAFF. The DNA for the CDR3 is TGTGCCAGCAGCACGGACCCCAAAACTGAAGCTTTCTTT.